Below, 22 T cell receptor beta chains from the same sample are listed, as sequenced in a study of blood T cell repertoires in COVID-19. The protocol was immunoSEQ multiplex PCR, while the TCRdb copy is restricted to in-frame clones and leaves out a portion. The repertoire includes 360,000 or so clones, around nine tenths of them detected once, and 0.85% to 1.3% sits in the top ten. The material sequenced was PBMCs or T cells enriched from blood (not recorded which). Every receptor here comes from a woman younger than 45 who had been exposed to COVID-19.

The rearrangement links TRBV29-1 to TRBJ2-7; D perhaps matches TRBD1 (5 bases). Trimming took off 7 bases at V and 5 bases at J, with 18 bases between the two ends. The CDR3 is 13 amino acids. Germline V gives CDR1 SQVTM, CDR2 ANQGSEA. CDR3 loop: CSAKTAPSDEQYF. The DNA of the CDR3 is TGCAGCGCAAAGACAGCACCCTCGGACGAGCAGTACTTC.

This sequence joins TRBV30 and TRBJ1-1; perhaps TRBD1 as D (6 bases). This CDR3 contains 13 residues. Germline assignment: CDR1 GTSNPN and CDR2 SVGIG (reference sequence). V lost 3 bases and J 3 bases, leaving 11 bases between the germline ends. Written as DNA, the CDR3 is TGTGCCTGGAGGTCGGGGGGCTACACTGAAGCTTTCTTT. It specifies CAWRSGGYTEAFF.

The chain is built from TRBV27 and TRBJ2-3; 9 bases match TRBD1. Germline V gives CDR1 MNHEY, CDR2 SMNVEV (reference sequence). The CDR3 extends over 15 amino acids. V shed 3 bases, J shed 1 base, and the junction held 2 bases outside the gene matches. CDR3 protein: CASSFRTGGTDTQYF. DNA for the CDR3: TGTGCCAGCAGTTTTCGGACAGGGGGCACAGATACGCAGTATTTT.

This clone is a singleton in its sample. The chain links TRBV11-3 to TRBJ2-5, with TRBD1 matching over 7 bases. The CDR3 spans 17 residues. The germline CDR1 and CDR2 sequences are SGHNT and YENEEA. J lost 0 bases, V lost 6 bases, and 13 bases had no gene match. The CDR3 spells CASRQSPGTVHQETQYF. CDR3 DNA sequence: TGTGCCAGCAGACAAAGCCCGGGGACAGTCCACCAAGAGACCCAGTACTTC. The whole variable domain, filled in from reference TRBV11-3 and TRBJ2-5, reads EAGVVQSPRYKIIEKKQPVAFWCNPISGHNTLYWYLQNLGQGPELLIRYENEEAVDDSQLPKDRFSAERLKGVDSTLKIQPAELGDSAVYLCASRQSPGTVHQETQYFGPGTRLLVL.

The chain joins TRBV6-6 to TRBJ1-6; 7 bases fit TRBD1. V lost 2 bases and J lost 7; bases outside the gene matches: 2. This CDR3 is 14 amino acids long. Germline CDR1 MNHNY, CDR2 SVGAGI (reference sequence). The CDR3 region is CASSYGGGNSPLHF. DNA for the CDR3: TGTGCCAGCAGTTACGGAGGGGGCAATTCACCCCTCCACTTT.

This CDR3 reads CASSDQGGQPQHF. Here the CDR3 DNA reads TGTGCCAGCAGTGACCAGGGTGGTCAGCCCCAGCATTTT. J is TRBJ1-5 and V is TRBV6-4; tentative D call: TRBD1 (5 bases). Germline CDR1 is MRHNA and CDR2 is SNTAGT. The V end was cut by 2 bases, the J end by 6 bases, with 8 bases between. The CDR3 extends over 13 amino acids.

The chain recombines TRBV28 with TRBJ2-5, with 11 bases lining up with TRBD2. From germline, CDR1 is MDHEN and CDR2 SYDVKM. After removal of 6 bases from V and 2 bases from J, the junction contained 17 bases not matched to a gene. This CDR3 has 19 residues. CDR3 protein: CASSKTGWRLAGLQETQYF. CDR3 coding DNA: TGTGCCAGCAGCAAGACAGGGTGGCGACTAGCGGGGCTTCAAGAGACCCAGTACTTC.

The rearrangement links TRBV27 to TRBJ2-1; 8 nucleotides align to TRBD2. This CDR3 comprises 18 residues. Trimming removed 5 bases from V and 8 bases from J; junction bases left unmatched: 20. Germline loops: CDR1 MNHEY, CDR2 SMNVEV (reference sequence). CDR3 region: CASSPSPTRSGSHDEQFF. The CDR3 DNA sequence: TGTGCCAGCAGTCCATCCCCGACCCGGAGCGGGAGCCATGATGAGCAGTTCTTC.

The chain uses TRBV7-9 and TRBJ1-3; D uncertain. Germline V gene lookup returns CDR1 SEHNR and CDR2 FQNEAQ (reference sequence). Between the trimmed V and J ends, which lost 1 base and 3 bases, there was a span of 10 bases. The CDR3 is 15 residues long. CDR3 amino acids: CASSLESGIGNTIYF. Written as DNA, the CDR3 is TGTGCCAGCAGCTTAGAGTCGGGGATTGGAAACACCATATATTTT.

V usage is TRBV3-1 (or the pseudogene TRBV3-2) and J usage is TRBJ1-1; D is unclear. The ends were cut back, 4 bases at V and 0 bases at J, with 12 bases in the middle. Germline loops: CDR1 LGHDT, CDR2 YNNKEL (reference sequence). This CDR3 is 15 amino acids long. CDR3 DNA: TGTGCCAGCAGCCCCCGAGGGCTCCTGAACACTGAAGCTTTCTTT. Its protein product is CASSPRGLLNTEAFF.

The chain recombines TRBV6-2 or TRBV6-3 with TRBJ2-3, with 9 bases matching TRBD2. Trimming took 5 bases from V and 4 from J; bases not matched to a gene: 13. The CDR3 is 17 amino acids. The germline gives CDR1 MNHEY, CDR2 SVGEGT. CDR3 amino acids: CASSPQIAGGFPDTQYF. In DNA form, the CDR3 reads TGTGCCAGCAGTCCACAGATCGCGGGAGGGTTTCCAGATACGCAGTATTTT.

The rearrangement joins TRBV18 to TRBJ2-7; a possible D gene is TRBD2 (6 bases). V shed 4 bases and J shed 3 bases, with 19 bases lying between them. Germline CDR1 reads KGHSH; CDR2 reads LQKENI. The CDR3 is 16 residues long. The CDR3 region is CASSLAGTVQGYEQYF. CDR3 DNA sequence: TGTGCCAGCTCACTCGCCGGGACTGTCCAGGGCTACGAGCAGTACTTC.

This clone was picked up one time. The CDR3 nucleotides read TGCGCCAGCAGCGCCGGGACAGGGTGGTCGGTGGAGTACAATGAGCAGTTCTTC. The encoded protein is CASSAGTGWSVEYNEQFF. The chain joins TRBV5-1 to TRBJ2-1; 9 bases match TRBD1. The germline V gene has CDR1 SGHRS and CDR2 YFSETQ. V dropped 4 bases and J dropped 4; count of bases not matched to a gene: 15. The CDR3 is 18 residues long. The variable domain in full, with the rest retrieved from reference TRBV5-1 and TRBJ2-1, is KAGVTQTPRYLIKTRGQQVTLSCSPISGHRSVSWYQQTPGQGLQFLFEYFSETQRNKGNFPGRFSGRQFSNSRSEMNVSTLELGDSALYLCASSAGTGWSVEYNEQFFGPGTRLTVL.

The chain recombines TRBV19 with TRBJ1-5; no reliable D call. This CDR3 has 14 residues. V shed 3 bases and J shed 8 bases, with 14 bases lying between them. Germline lookup yields CDR1 LNHDA and CDR2 SQIVND (reference sequence). The CDR3 loop is CASSISVPREPQHF. The CDR3 DNA reads as TGTGCCAGTAGTATCTCGGTGCCTCGTGAGCCCCAGCATTTT.

The rearrangement joins TRBV7-9 to TRBJ1-5, with a weak D call TRBD1 (5 bases). The CDR3 has 14 amino acids. Per germline, CDR1 SEHNR and CDR2 FQNEAQ (reference sequence). Trimming shortened V by 5 bases and J by 11 bases, and 19 bases separated the two germline ends. The CDR3 coding sequence is TGTGCCAGCAGCGCCCGGGGGGGGGATGCAGCCCAGCATTTT. Its translation is CASSARGGDAAQHF.

This chain connects TRBV11-3 to TRBJ2-1, with 10 bases matching TRBD2. Germline V lookup: CDR1 SGHNT, CDR2 YENEEA. There are 15 residues in the CDR3. Germline trimming cut 5 bases from V and 6 bases from J; bases unmatched to any gene: 7. The chain's CDR3 is CASSQREGNRNEQFF. CDR3 nucleotides: TGTGCCAGCAGCCAGCGGGAGGGAAACCGCAATGAGCAGTTCTTC.

J is TRBJ1-2 and V is TRBV28; TRBD1 might be the D (5 bases). With 7 bases removed from V and 2 bases from J, the gap between germline ends came to 17 bases. This CDR3 region has 15 residues. CDR1 is MDHEN and CDR2 is SYDVKM in the germline V gene. In nucleotides, the CDR3 is TGTGCCAGCACCCTGGGGGGACCGAACAACTATGGCTACACCTTC. Amino acid sequence: CASTLGGPNNYGYTF.

The chain links TRBV27 to TRBJ2-3, with 7 bases that match TRBD1. This CDR3 region has 16 residues. Germline V gene lookup returns CDR1 MNHEY and CDR2 SMNVEV (reference sequence). V lost 6 bases and J lost 1; bases outside the gene matches: 10. The CDR3 DNA sequence: TGTGCCAGCAGCCTCTTGGGGACAGTCCGCACAGATACGCAGTATTTT. Its translation is CASSLLGTVRTDTQYF.

This chain joins TRBV19 and TRBJ1-4, with 9 bases lining up with TRBD1. Germline assignment: CDR1 LNHDA and CDR2 SQIVND (reference sequence). V shed 5 bases and J 5 bases; nucleotides not matched to a gene: 12. The CDR3 runs to 17 residues. The CDR3 sequence is CASSVGTGFRGNEKLFF. The CDR3 DNA is TGTGCCAGTAGTGTCGGGACAGGGTTTAGAGGCAATGAAAAACTGTTTTTT.

The V call is TRBV6-1, the J call TRBJ1-3, with D possibly TRBD1 on 6 matching bases. V lost 3 bases and J 0 bases, leaving 9 bases between the germline ends. This CDR3 has 15 residues. CDR1 MNHNS and CDR2 SASEGT come from the germline V gene. The CDR3 loop is CASSERGSSGNTIYF. The CDR3 coding sequence is TGTGCCAGCAGTGAGAGGGGGAGCTCTGGAAACACCATATATTTT.

The chain recombines TRBV18 with TRBJ1-5, with D hard to call. The ends were cut back, 0 bases at V and 1 base at J, with 4 bases in the middle. The CDR3 sequence is 14 residues long. In germline, CDR1 is KGHSH, CDR2 LQKENI. The CDR3 bases are TGTGCCAGCTCACCACCGTCAAGCAATCAGCCCCAGCATTTT. This encodes CASSPPSSNQPQHF.

The chain joins TRBV9 to TRBJ2-7, with unresolved D. Between the trimmed V and J ends, which lost 0 bases and 7 bases, there was a span of 11 bases. The germline V gene has CDR1 SGDLS and CDR2 YYNGEE. The CDR3 is 13 residues long. CDR3 nucleotide sequence: TGTGCCAGCAGCGTAGGGAATGTCGGGGAGCAGTACTTC. Translating it yields CASSVGNVGEQYF.